This T cell receptor beta chain was obtained from a study of beta chain features in type 1 diabetes. Expressed TCRB transcripts were sequenced because the entire RNA isolate underwent reverse transcription. The data were produced by immunoSEQ multiplex PCR, yet TCRdb's version contains in-frame clones alone and is incomplete. Of about 150,000 clones listed, approximately 8.4% are singletons. In this sample, this clone turned up a few times. Its antigen is currently unknown. CDR3 size: 11 residues. Germline V gives CDR1 MNHEY, CDR2 SVGAGI. Trimming cost V 11 bases and J 3 bases, with 10 bases left between them. Study results and caveats: When Type 1 diabetes patients were examined, their TCRB CDR3s proved moderately but significantly shorter in all four CD4+ subsets.

The chain employs TRBV6-5 and TRBJ2-5; no clear D. The source of this sequence is a man between 18 and 29 years old with type 1 diabetes. The sequenced sample was central memory CD4+ T cells from blood. The DNA for the CDR3 is TGTGCCTCCAAACGGGAAGAGACCCAGTACTTC. Protein product: CASKREETQYF.